This T cell receptor beta chain was documented in a study of regulatory T cells in long-lasting Graves disease. Findings and limits, study-wide: Accuracy could have been hurt by small sample size. A greater number of public clonotypes (roughly 2,800) was shared by persistent patients than by new patients (roughly 880). Repertoires from persistent disease leaned toward TRBV28, TRBJ1-2 and TRBJ2-5.

The time point here: newly diagnosed GD, antithyroid drugs for less than 3 months. The TCR library was made from RNA that had been extracted from PBMCs in TRIzol. V lost 2 bases and J lost 4, with 8 bases in between. Germline CDR1 and CDR2: KGHSH and LQKENI. CDR3 length equals 13 residues. This clonotype was picked up many times. Its specificity is unknown. The TCR beta library used iRepertoire HTBI primers with Arm-PCR amplification of CDR3. A single record per CDR3 protein comes from TCRdb applying MiXCR to the multiplex PCR reads. The top ten clones hold around 23% of a sample with 420,000 or so distinct CDR3 sequences, about a sixth of them seen once. These sequences were also reported in another study, on T cells in Graves' hyperthyroidism and ophthalmopathy.

This sample comprised peripheral blood mononuclear cells (PBMCs), obtained at new diagnosis, from a patient treated with antithyroid drugs. The rearrangement uses TRBV18 and TRBJ1-1, with D tentatively TRBD1 (5 bases). This TCR derives from a woman between 18 and 30 years old with Graves disease. The DNA of the CDR3 is TGTGCCAGCTCACCAGTGAGGGGCACTGAAGCTTTCTTT. It codes for CASSPVRGTEAFF.